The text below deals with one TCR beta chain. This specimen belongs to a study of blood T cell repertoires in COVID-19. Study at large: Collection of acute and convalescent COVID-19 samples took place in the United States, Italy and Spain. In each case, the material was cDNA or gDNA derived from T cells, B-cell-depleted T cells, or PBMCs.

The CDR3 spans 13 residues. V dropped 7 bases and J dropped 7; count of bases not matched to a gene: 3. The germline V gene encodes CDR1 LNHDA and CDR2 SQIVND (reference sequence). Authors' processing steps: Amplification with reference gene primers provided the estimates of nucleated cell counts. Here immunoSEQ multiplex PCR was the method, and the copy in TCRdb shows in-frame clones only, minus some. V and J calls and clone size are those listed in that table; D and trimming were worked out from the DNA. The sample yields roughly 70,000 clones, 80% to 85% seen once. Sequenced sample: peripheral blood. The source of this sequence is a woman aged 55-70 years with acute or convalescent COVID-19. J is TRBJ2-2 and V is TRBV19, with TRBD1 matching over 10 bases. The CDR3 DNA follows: TGTGCCAGTAAGGGACAGGGGTTCGGGGAGCTGTTTTTT. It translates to CASKGQGFGELFF.